Listed below are T cell receptor beta chains from one sample, sequenced in a study of OX40 agonist ivuxolimab in advanced cancers. Assay used: immunoSEQ multiplex PCR; TCRdb lists only in-frame clones, some missing. The sample consists of fewer than 90,000 clones, roughly nine tenths of them appearing once. The sequencing used CD4+ or CD8+ T cells sorted from blood, collected in a trial of the OX40 agonist ivuxolimab. These receptors were collected from an adult with an advanced solid tumor such as melanoma, head and neck, liver or kidney cancer. Both conserved end residues are part of each CDR3. The order of the fields is V gene, D gene, J gene, clone size, CDR3 DNA, CDR3 protein. D genes are given only for firm matches. Size tells how often a clone was seen (once, few, many) or the class of an expanded clone, and some rows leave it out.

v_call: TRBV5-5
d_call: .
j_call: TRBJ1-4
clone_size: few
cdr3_nt: TGTGCCAGCAGCTTGGGTATTCCCCGGGCTAATGAAAAACTGTTTTTT
cdr3_aa: CASSLGIPRANEKLFF

v_call: TRBV28
d_call: TRBD1
j_call: TRBJ1-1
clone_size: .
cdr3_nt: TGTGCCAGCAGGGGGGGACAGGGCTGGACTGAAGCTTTCTTT
cdr3_aa: CASRGGQGWTEAFF

v_call: TRBV7-3
d_call: .
j_call: TRBJ1-2
clone_size: .
cdr3_nt: TGTGCCAGCAGCTTAGGGGGGCGAGATGGCTACACCTTC
cdr3_aa: CASSLGGRDGYTF

v_call: TRBV11-2
d_call: TRBD2
j_call: TRBJ2-5
clone_size: once
cdr3_nt: TGTGCCAGCAGCCATCGCGCCGGGGGGTACCAAGAGACCCAGTACTTC
cdr3_aa: CASSHRAGGYQETQYF

v_call: TRBV7-2
d_call: TRBD2
j_call: TRBJ2-1
clone_size: .
cdr3_nt: TGTGCCAGCAGCCGAGGACTAGCGGGAGGCGGTCGGTCGAATGAGCAGTTCTTC
cdr3_aa: CASSRGLAGGGRSNEQFF

v_call: TRBV6-5
d_call: .
j_call: TRBJ2-7
clone_size: once
cdr3_nt: TGTGCCAGCAGCCGACAGCTAGCCTACGAGCAGTACTTC
cdr3_aa: CASSRQLAYEQYF

v_call: TRBV10-3
d_call: .
j_call: TRBJ2-3
clone_size: .
cdr3_nt: TGTGCCTCCAGCCAGTCCGATACGCAGTATTTT
cdr3_aa: CASSQSDTQYF

v_call: TRBV9
d_call: .
j_call: TRBJ1-3
clone_size: .
cdr3_nt: TGTGCCAGCAGCGTTGTGGGACGGAGCTCTGGAAACACCATATATTTT
cdr3_aa: CASSVVGRSSGNTIYF

v_call: TRBV9
d_call: .
j_call: TRBJ2-3
clone_size: .
cdr3_nt: TGTGCCAGCAGCGGTACAGGAGGAAGGTTAGCGGATACGCAGTATTTT
cdr3_aa: CASSGTGGRLADTQYF

v_call: TRBV27
d_call: .
j_call: TRBJ2-5
clone_size: .
cdr3_nt: TGTGCCAGCAGTTTATATACAGGGAGGGAGACCCAGTACTTC
cdr3_aa: CASSLYTGRETQYF

v_call: TRBV18
d_call: TRBD2
j_call: TRBJ2-4
clone_size: .
cdr3_nt: TGTGCCAGCTCACTCCAATTGGGGACGGGACTAGCCTTAAACATTCAGTACTTC
cdr3_aa: CASSLQLGTGLALNIQYF

v_call: TRBV5-1
d_call: .
j_call: TRBJ2-2
clone_size: .
cdr3_nt: TGCGCCAGCAGCTTGTCTTTAGGGGGAACCGGGGAGCTGTTTTTT
cdr3_aa: CASSLSLGGTGELFF

v_call: TRBV10-3
d_call: .
j_call: TRBJ2-7
clone_size: .
cdr3_nt: TGTGCCATCAGTGAACCACGGTTACAGGGCTCTAACGAGCAGTACTTC
cdr3_aa: CAISEPRLQGSNEQYF

v_call: TRBV4-2
d_call: .
j_call: TRBJ2-3
clone_size: .
cdr3_nt: TGTGCCAGCAGCCAGGTAGCGAGAGGTGAGACAGATACGCAGTATTTT
cdr3_aa: CASSQVARGETDTQYF

v_call: TRBV6-6
d_call: TRBD1
j_call: TRBJ1-2
clone_size: .
cdr3_nt: TGTGCCAGCAGTTACTCGAGCAGGGGGCTTGGCTACACCTTC
cdr3_aa: CASSYSSRGLGYTF

v_call: TRBV20-1
d_call: .
j_call: TRBJ2-1
clone_size: .
cdr3_nt: TGCAGTGCTAAGGAGACGCCCGGGCAGTTCTTC
cdr3_aa: CSAKETPGQFF

v_call: TRBV28
d_call: .
j_call: TRBJ1-5
clone_size: .
cdr3_nt: TGTGCCAGCAGTTTACGTACAGGTAGAGGCAATCAGCCCCAGCATTTT
cdr3_aa: CASSLRTGRGNQPQHF